Given below is one T cell receptor (beta chain) in context. The antigen is undetermined. The CDR3 end lies 3 residues beyond the end of the read and is filled in from the germline J gene. This sample is part of a study of T cells in women clearing cervical HPV infection. Study details: Case blood was drawn when the lesion was first found; control blood after infection became undetectable. Whole-study results and caveats: CIN3+ cases had significantly higher TCR richness than controls; evenness did not differ.

Produced via immunoSEQ multiplex PCR; TCRdb's table is partial and in-frame only. Seen in this sample are 25,000 to 30,000 clones; the ten most common clones hold over 8.5%. V was clipped by 5 bases and J by 1 base, with 13 bases between them. The CDR3 contains 15 residues. Germline CDR1 is SGHTA and CDR2 is FQGNSA. The chain recombines TRBV7-2 with TRBJ2-3, with D possibly being TRBD1 (5 bases). The sequence was obtained from a woman aged 18 to 75 with a cervical HPV16 infection that either progressed to CIN3+ or cleared (not recorded which). Sequencing was carried out using blood buffy coat. The DNA read from the CDR3 is TGTGCCAGCAGCCGACAGTCCTTGGGCACAGATACG. This sequence encodes CASSRQSLGTDT. The whole CDR3 protein is CASSRQSLGTDTQYF. Full variable domain (outside the CDR3, taken from reference TRBV7-2 and TRBJ2-3): GAGVSQSPSNKVTEKGKDVELRCDPISGHTALYWYRQSLGQGLEFLIYFQGNSAPDKSGLPSDRFSAERTGGSVSTLTIQRTQQEDSAVYLCASSRQSLGTDTQYFGPGTRLTVL.